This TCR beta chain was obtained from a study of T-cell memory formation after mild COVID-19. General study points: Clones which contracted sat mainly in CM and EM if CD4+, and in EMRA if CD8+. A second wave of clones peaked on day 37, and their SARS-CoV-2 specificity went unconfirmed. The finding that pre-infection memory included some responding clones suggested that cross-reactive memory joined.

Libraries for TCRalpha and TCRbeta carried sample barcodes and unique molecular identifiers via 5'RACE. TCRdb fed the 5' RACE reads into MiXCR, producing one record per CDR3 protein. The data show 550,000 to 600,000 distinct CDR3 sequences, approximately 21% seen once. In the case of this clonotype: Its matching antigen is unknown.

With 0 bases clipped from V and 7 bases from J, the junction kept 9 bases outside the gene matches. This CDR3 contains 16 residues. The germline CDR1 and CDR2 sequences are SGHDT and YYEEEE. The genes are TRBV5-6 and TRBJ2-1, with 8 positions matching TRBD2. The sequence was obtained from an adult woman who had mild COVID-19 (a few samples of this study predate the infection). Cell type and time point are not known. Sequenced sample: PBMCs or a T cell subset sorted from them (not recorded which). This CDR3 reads CASSLAASGRFNEQFF. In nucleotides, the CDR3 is TGTGCCAGCAGCTTGGCCGCCAGCGGGAGATTTAATGAGCAGTTCTTC. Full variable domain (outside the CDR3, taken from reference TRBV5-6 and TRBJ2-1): DAGVTQSPTHLIKTRGQQVTLRCSPKSGHDTVSWYQQALGQGPQFIFQYYEEEERQRGNFPDRFSGHQFPNYSSELNVNALLLGDSALYLCASSLAASGRFNEQFFGPGTRLTVL.